This TCR beta chain came from a study of OX40 agonist ivuxolimab in advanced cancers. The table came from immunoSEQ multiplex PCR; TCRdb's copy has only in-frame clones and leaves some out. The profile shows tens of thousands of clones, approximately 84% of them singletons. Trimming removed 6 bases from V and 3 bases from J, with 12 bases in between. The CDR3 loop spans 13 amino acids. The germline CDR1 and CDR2 sequences are MNHEY and SVGAGI. The V gene is TRBV6-5, the J gene TRBJ2-7; a possible D gene is TRBD1 (6 bases). This clonotype was sampled from an adult with an advanced solid tumor such as melanoma, head and neck, liver or kidney cancer. The sample in question was CD4+ or CD8+ T cells sorted from blood, obtained in a trial of the OX40 agonist ivuxolimab. The CDR3 sequence is CASRGATIYEQYF. The CDR3 DNA reads TGTGCCAGCAGGGGGGCGACTATCTACGAGCAGTACTTC.